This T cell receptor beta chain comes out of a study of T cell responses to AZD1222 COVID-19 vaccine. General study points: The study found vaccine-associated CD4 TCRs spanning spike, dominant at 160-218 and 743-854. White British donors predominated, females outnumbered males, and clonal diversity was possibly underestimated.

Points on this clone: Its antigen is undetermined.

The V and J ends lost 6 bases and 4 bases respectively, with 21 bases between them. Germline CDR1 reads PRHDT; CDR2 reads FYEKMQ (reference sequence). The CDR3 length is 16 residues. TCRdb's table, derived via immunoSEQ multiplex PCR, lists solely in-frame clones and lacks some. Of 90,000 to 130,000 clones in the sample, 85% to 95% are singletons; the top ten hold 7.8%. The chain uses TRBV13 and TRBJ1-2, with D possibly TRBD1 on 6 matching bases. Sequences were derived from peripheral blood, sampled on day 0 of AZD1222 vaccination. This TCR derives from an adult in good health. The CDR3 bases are TGTGCCAGCAGGATTGTGGGGGCCGCCGTTAGCTATGGCTACACCTTC. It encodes CASRIVGAAVSYGYTF.